Presented here are 3 T cell receptor beta chains from one specimen sequenced in a study of CD8+ T cells in alopecia areata. Reverse transcription of extracted RNA yielded cDNA, which provided the sequencing template. The method was immunoSEQ multiplex PCR; TCRdb's version includes in-frame clones alone and lacks a portion of them. The top ten clones hold approximately 1.2% of a sample with some 190,000 clones, around three fifths of them seen once. The treatment denotes: oral pan-JAK inhibitor, 5-10 mg twice daily. The material sequenced was CD4+ T cells sorted from blood, taken at week 49, from a patient treated with tofacitinib. These receptors came from a human donor with alopecia areata.

The chain uses TRBV29-1 and TRBJ2-3; perhaps TRBD1 as D (6 bases). Germline V gene sequence: CDR1 SQVTM, CDR2 ANQGSEA. The CDR3 runs to 13 residues. Between the trimmed V and J ends, which lost 4 bases and 5 bases, there was a span of 13 bases. In DNA form, the CDR3 reads TGCAGCGTTGGGATCTACAGGGAAGATACGCAGTATTTT. This sequence encodes CSVGIYREDTQYF.

The J gene is TRBJ2-3, the V gene TRBV30, with no clear D. The germline V and J ends were trimmed by 4 bases and 0 bases, with 8 bases remaining between them. Germline V gene lookup returns CDR1 GTSNPN and CDR2 SVGIG (reference sequence). The CDR3 length is 13 residues. The CDR3 DNA is TGTGCCTGGACCCCCCGTAGCACAGATACGCAGTATTTT. Encoded protein: CAWTPRSTDTQYF.

The rearrangement joins TRBV14 to TRBJ2-7, with 12 bases identical to TRBD2. The length of the CDR3 is 16 residues. Trimming removed 3 bases from V and 4 bases from J; junction bases left unmatched: 7. The germline V gene encodes CDR1 SGHDN and CDR2 FVKESK. DNA for the CDR3: TGTGCCAGCAGCCAGAACCTAGCGGGGGGGCGATACGAGCAGTACTTC. As protein: CASSQNLAGGRYEQYF. Together with reference TRBV14 and TRBJ2-7, the CDR3 gives the full variable domain: EAGVTQFPSHSVIEKGQTVTLRCDPISGHDNLYWYRRVMGKEIKFLLHFVKESKQDESGMPNNRFLAERTGGTYSTLKVQPAELEDSGVYFCASSQNLAGGRYEQYFGPGTRLTVT.